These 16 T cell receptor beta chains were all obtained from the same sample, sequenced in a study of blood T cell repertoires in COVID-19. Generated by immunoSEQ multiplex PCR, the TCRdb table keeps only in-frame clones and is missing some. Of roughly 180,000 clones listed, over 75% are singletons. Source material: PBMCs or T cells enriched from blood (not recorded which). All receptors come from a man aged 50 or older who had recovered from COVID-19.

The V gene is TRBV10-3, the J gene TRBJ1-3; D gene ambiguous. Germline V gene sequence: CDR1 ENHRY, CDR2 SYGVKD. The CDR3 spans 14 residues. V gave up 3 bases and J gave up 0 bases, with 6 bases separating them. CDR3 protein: CAISEASSGNTIYF. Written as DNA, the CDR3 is TGTGCCATCAGTGAAGCCTCCTCTGGAAACACCATATATTTT.

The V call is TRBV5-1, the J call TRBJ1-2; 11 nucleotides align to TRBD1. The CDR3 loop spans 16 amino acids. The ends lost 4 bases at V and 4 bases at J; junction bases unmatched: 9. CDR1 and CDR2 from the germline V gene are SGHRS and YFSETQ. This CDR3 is CASSPRGTGGVYGYTF. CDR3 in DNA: TGCGCCAGCAGCCCCCGAGGGACAGGGGGTGTCTATGGCTACACCTTC.

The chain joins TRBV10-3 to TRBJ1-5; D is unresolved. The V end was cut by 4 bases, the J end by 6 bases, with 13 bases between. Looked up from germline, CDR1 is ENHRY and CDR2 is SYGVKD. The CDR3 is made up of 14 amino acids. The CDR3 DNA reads TGTGCCATCAGTGCGTCCCAAGCGAGTCAGCCCCAGCATTTT. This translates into CAISASQASQPQHF.

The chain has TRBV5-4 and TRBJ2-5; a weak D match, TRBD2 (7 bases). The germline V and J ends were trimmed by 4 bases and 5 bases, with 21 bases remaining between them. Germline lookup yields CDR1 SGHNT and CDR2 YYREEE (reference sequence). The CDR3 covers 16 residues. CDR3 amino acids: CASSPRGGGPQETQYF. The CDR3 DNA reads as TGTGCCAGCAGCCCGAGAGGGGGGGGGCCCCAGGAGACCCAGTACTTC. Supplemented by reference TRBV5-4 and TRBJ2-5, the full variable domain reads ETGVTQSPTHLIKTRGQQVTLRCSSQSGHNTVSWYQQALGQGPQFIFQYYREEENGRGNFPPRFSGLQFPNYSSELNVNALELDDSALYLCASSPRGGGPQETQYFGPGTRLLVL.

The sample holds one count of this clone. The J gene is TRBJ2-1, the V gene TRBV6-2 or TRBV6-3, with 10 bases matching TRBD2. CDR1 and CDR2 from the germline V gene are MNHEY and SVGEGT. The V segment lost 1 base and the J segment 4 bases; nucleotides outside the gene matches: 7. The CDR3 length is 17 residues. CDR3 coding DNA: TGTGCCAGCAGTTACTGGGGCCTAGCGGGAGTTTACAATGAGCAGTTCTTC. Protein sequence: CASSYWGLAGVYNEQFF.

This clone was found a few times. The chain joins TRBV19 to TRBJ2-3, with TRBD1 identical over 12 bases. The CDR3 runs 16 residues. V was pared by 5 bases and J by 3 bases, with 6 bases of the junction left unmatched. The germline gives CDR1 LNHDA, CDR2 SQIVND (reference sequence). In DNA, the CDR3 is TGTGCCAGTAGTGGGGGACAGGGGGCCGGAACAGATACGCAGTATTTT. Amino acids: CASSGGQGAGTDTQYF.

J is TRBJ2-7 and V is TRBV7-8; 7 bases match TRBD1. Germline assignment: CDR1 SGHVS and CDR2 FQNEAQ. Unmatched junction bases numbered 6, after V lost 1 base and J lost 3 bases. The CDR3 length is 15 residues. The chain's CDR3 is CASSLETGQLYEQYF. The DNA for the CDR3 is TGTGCCAGCAGCTTAGAGACAGGGCAACTCTACGAGCAGTACTTC.

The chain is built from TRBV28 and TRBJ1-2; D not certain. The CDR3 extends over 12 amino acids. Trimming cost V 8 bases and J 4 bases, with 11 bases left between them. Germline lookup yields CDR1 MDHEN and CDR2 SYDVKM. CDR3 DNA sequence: TGTGCCAGCCCAGTCCGGGTCTATGGCTACACCTTC. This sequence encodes CASPVRVYGYTF.

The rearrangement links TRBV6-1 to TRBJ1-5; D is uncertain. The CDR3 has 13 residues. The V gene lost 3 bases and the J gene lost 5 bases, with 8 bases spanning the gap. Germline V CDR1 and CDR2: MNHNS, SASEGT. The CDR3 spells CASSDGGHQPQHF. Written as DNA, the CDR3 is TGTGCCAGCAGTGATGGAGGGCATCAGCCCCAGCATTTT.

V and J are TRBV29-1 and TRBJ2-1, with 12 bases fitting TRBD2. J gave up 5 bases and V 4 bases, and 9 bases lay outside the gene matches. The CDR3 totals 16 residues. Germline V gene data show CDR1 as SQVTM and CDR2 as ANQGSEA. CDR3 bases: TGCAGCGTTGGTCTAGCGGGGGGGCCTCAGAACAATGAGCAGTTCTTC. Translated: CSVGLAGGPQNNEQFF.

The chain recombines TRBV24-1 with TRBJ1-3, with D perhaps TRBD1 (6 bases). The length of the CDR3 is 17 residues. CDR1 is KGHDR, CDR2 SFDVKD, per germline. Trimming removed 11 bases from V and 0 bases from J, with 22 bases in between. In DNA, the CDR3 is TGTGCCAGCAAGGATGGACAGCCAGACTTCTCTGGAAACACCATATATTTT. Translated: CASKDGQPDFSGNTIYF.

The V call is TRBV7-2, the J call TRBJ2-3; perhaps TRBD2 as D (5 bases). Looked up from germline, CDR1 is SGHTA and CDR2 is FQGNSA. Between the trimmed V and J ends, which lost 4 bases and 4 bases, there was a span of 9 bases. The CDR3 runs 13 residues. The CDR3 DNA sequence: TGTGCCAGCAGCTCAAGAGGGCCAGATACGCAGTATTTT. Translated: CASSSRGPDTQYF.

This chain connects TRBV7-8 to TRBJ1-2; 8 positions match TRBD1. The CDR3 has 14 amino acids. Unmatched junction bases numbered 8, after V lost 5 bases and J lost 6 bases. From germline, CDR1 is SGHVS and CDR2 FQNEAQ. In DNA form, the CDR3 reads TGTGCCAGCAGCCTGTACGGGACAGGAGATGGCTACACCTTC. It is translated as CASSLYGTGDGYTF.

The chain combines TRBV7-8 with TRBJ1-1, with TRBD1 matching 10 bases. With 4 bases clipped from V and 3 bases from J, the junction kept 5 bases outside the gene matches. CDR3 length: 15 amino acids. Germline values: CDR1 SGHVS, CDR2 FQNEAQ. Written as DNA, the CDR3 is TGTGCCAGCAGCTCGCAGACAGGGGGCCACACTGAAGCTTTCTTT. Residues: CASSSQTGGHTEAFF.

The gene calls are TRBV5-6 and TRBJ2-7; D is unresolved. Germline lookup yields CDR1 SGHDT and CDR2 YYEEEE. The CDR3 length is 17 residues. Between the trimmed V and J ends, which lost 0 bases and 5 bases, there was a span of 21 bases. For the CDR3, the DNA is TGTGCCAGCAGCTTGGCCAGAGAGGCGGATAGAATCGACGAGCAGTACTTC. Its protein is CASSLAREADRIDEQYF.

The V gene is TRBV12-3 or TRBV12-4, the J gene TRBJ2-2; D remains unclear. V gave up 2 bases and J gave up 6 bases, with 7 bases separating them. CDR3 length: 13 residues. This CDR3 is CASSLLVSGELFF. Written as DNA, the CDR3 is TGTGCCAGCAGTTTACTAGTCTCCGGGGAGCTGTTTTTT.